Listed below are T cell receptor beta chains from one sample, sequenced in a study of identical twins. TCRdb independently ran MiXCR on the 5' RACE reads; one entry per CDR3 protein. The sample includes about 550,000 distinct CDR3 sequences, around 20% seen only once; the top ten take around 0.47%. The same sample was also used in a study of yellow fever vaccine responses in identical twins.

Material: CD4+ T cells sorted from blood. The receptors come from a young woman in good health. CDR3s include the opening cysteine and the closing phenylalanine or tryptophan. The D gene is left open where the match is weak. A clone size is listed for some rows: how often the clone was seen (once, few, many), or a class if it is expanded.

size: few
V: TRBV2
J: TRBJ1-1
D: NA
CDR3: CASRLGDMNTEAFF
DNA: TGTGCCAGCAGGTTAGGGGACATGAACACTGAAGCTTTCTTT

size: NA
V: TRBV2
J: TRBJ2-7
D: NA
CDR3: CASSEEGSYEQYF
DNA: TGTGCCAGCAGTGAAGAGGGTTCCTACGAGCAGTACTTC

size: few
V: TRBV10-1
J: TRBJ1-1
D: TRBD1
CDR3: CASRGGTNTEAFF
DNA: TGCGCCAGCAGAGGGGGCACGAACACTGAAGCTTTCTTT

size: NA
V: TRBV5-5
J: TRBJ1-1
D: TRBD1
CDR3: CASSRARTGDGTEAFF
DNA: TGTGCCAGCAGCAGGGCTAGGACAGGGGATGGAACTGAAGCTTTCTTT

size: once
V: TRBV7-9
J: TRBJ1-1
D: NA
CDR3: CASSSPGGSANTEAFF
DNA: TGTGCCAGCAGCTCCCCTGGGGGGTCGGCGAACACTGAAGCTTTCTTT

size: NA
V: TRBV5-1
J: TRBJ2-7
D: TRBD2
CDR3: CASSLGSLAGGYEQYF
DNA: TGCGCCAGCAGCTTGGGAAGTCTAGCGGGAGGGTACGAGCAGTACTTC

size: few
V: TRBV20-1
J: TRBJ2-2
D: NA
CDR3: CSAREPAVANTGELFF
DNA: TGCAGTGCTAGAGAGCCAGCGGTAGCGAACACCGGGGAGCTGTTTTTT

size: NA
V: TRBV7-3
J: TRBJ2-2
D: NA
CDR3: CASSSGFGELFF
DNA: TGTGCCAGCAGTAGTGGGTTCGGGGAGCTGTTTTTT

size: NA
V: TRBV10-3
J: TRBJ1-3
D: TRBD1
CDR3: CATRQGLNSGNTIYF
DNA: TGTGCCACCAGACAGGGTCTTAACTCTGGAAACACCATATATTTT

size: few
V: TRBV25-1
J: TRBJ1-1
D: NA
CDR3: CASSEPRMDTEAFF
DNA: TGTGCCAGCAGTGAACCCCGGATGGACACTGAAGCTTTCTTT

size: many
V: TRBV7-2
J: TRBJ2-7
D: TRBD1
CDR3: CASSFGTVSYEQYF
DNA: TGTGCCAGCAGCTTCGGGACAGTCTCCTACGAGCAGTACTTC

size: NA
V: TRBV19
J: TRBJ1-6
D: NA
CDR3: CASSTSDSGSPLHF
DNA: TGTGCCAGTAGTACCTCTGACTCCGGTTCACCCCTCCACTTT

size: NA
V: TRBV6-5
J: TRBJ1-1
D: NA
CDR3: CASSYGGSSTEAFF
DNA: TGTGCCAGCAGTTACGGGGGTTCAAGCACTGAAGCTTTCTTT

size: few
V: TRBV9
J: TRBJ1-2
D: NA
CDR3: CASSGDPAGEDGYTF
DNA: TGTGCCAGCAGCGGAGACCCTGCAGGAGAGGATGGCTACACCTTC

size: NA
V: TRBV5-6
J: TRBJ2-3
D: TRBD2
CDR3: CASSPGTSGSTDTQYF
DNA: TGTGCCAGCAGCCCCGGGACTAGCGGGAGCACAGATACGCAGTATTTT

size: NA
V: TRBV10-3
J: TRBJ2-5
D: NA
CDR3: CAIRASVQETQYF
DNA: TGTGCCATCAGGGCTAGCGTACAAGAGACCCAGTACTTC

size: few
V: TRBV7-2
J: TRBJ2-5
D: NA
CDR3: CASSLGSSVQETQYF
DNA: TGTGCCAGCAGCTTAGGGTCTAGCGTCCAAGAGACCCAGTACTTC

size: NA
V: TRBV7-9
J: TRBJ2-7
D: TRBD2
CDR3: CASSLPRLAGGGEQYF
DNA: TGTGCCAGCAGCTTGCCCCGTCTAGCGGGAGGTGGCGAGCAGTACTTC

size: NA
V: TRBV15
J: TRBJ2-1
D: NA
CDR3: CATRGDYNEQFF
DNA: TGTGCCACCAGAGGGGATTACAATGAGCAGTTCTTC

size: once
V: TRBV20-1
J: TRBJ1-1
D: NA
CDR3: CSARDRVGEMNTEAFF
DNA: TGCAGTGCTAGAGATCGCGTCGGGGAGATGAACACTGAAGCTTTCTTT

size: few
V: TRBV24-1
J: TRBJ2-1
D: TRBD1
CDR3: CATSDPGQGVGDEQFF
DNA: TGTGCCACCAGTGACCCCGGACAGGGGGTCGGCGATGAGCAGTTCTTC

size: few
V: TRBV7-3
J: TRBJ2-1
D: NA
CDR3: CASSSQAPSSYNEQFF
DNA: TGTGCCAGCAGCTCCCAAGCGCCGAGCTCCTACAATGAGCAGTTCTTC

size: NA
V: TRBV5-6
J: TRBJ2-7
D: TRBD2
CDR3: CASSLGGSPYEQYF
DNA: TGTGCCAGCAGCTTGGGCGGGAGTCCCTACGAGCAGTACTTC